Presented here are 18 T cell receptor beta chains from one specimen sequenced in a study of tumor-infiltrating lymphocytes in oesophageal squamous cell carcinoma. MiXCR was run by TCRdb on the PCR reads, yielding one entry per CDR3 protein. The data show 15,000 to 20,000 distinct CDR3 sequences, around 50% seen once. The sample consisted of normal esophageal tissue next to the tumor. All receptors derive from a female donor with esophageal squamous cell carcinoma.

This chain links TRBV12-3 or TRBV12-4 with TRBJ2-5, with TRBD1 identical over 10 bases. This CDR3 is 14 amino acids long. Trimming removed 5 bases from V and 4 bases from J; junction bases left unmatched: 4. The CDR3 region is CASSKGDRGETQYF. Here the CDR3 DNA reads TGTGCCAGCAGTAAGGGGGACAGGGGAGAGACCCAGTACTTC.

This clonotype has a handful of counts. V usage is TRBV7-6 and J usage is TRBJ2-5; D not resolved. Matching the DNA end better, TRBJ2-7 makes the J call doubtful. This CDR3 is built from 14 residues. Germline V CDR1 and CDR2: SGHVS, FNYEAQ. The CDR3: CASSPQMGGHEQYF. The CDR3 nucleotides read TGTGCCAGCAGCCCTCAGATGGGCGGACACGAGCAGTACTTC.

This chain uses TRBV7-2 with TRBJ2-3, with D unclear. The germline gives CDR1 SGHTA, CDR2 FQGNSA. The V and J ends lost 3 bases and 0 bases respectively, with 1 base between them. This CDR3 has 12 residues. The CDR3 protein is CASSFSTDTQYF. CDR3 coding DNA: TGTGCCAGCAGCTTTAGCACAGATACGCAGTATTTT.

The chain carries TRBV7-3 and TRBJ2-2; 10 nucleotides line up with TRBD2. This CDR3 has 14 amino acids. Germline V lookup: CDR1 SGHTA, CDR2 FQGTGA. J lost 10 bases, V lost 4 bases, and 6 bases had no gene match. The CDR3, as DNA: TGTGCCAGCAGCTCCACAGCGGGGGGGCTGGAGCTGTTTTTT. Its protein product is CASSSTAGGLELFF.

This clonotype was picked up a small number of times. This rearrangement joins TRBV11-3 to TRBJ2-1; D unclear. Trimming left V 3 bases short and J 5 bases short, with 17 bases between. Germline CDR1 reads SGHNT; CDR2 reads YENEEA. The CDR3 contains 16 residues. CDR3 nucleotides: TGTGCCAGCAGCTTGCGCGTCGGGTTACGGCACAATGAGCAGTTCTTC. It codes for CASSLRVGLRHNEQFF. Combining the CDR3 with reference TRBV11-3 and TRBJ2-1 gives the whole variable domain EAGVVQSPRYKIIEKKQPVAFWCNPISGHNTLYWYLQNLGQGPELLIRYENEEAVDDSQLPKDRFSAERLKGVDSTLKIQPAELGDSAVYLCASSLRVGLRHNEQFFGPGTRLTVL.

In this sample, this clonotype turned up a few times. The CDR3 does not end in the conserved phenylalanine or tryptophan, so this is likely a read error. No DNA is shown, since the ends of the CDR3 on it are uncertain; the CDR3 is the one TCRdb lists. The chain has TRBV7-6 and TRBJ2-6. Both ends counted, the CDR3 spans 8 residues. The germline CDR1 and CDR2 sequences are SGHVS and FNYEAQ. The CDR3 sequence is CASSISGI.

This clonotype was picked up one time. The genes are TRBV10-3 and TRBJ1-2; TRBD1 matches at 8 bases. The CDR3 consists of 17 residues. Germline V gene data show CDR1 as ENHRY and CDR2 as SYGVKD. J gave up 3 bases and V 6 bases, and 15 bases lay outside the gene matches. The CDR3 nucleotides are TGTGCCATCAGGGGTCGGGCCAGGGGGCGCGAAGACTATGGCTACACCTTC. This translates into CAIRGRARGREDYGYTF.

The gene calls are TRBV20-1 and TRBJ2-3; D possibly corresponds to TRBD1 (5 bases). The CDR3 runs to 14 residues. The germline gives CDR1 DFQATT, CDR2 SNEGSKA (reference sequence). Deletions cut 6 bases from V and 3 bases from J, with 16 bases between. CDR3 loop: CSAGPVRRTDTQYF. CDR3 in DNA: TGCAGTGCGGGGCCAGTAAGACGTACAGATACGCAGTATTTT.

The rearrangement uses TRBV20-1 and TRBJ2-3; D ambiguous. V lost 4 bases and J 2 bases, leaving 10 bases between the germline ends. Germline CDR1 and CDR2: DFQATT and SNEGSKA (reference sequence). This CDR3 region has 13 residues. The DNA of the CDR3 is TGCAGTGCTATTCTACTATCCACAGATACGCAGTATTTT. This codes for CSAILLSTDTQYF.

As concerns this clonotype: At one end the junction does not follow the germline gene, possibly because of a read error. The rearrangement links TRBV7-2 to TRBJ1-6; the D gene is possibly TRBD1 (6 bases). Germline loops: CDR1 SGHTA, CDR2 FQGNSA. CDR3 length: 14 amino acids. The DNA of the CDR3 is TGTGCCAGCAGCTTAGGGACAGTCCAAGAGACCCAGTACTTT. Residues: CASSLGTVQETQYF.

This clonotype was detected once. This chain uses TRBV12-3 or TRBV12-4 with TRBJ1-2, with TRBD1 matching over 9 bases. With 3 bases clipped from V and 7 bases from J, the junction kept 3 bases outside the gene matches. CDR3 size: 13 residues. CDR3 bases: TGTGCCAGCAGTTTCGGACAGGGGATTGGCTACACCTTC. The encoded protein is CASSFGQGIGYTF.

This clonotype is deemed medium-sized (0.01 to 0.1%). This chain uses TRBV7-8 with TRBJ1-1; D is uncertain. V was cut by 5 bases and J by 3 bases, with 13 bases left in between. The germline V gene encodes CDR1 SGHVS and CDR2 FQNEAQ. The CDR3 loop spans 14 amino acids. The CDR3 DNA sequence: TGTGCCAGCAGCCTACAAGGAGGGTACACTGAAGCTTTCTTT. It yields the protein CASSLQGGYTEAFF. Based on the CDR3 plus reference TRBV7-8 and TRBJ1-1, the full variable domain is GAGVSQSPRYKVAKRGQDVALRCDPISGHVSLFWYQQALGQGPEFLTYFQNEAQLDKSGLPSDRFFAERPEGSVSTLKIQRTQQEDSAVYLCASSLQGGYTEAFFGQGTRLTVV.

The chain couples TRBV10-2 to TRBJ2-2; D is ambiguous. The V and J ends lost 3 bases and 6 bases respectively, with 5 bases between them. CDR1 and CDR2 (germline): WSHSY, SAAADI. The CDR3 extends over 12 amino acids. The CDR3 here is CASSDLSGELFF. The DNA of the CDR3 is TGCGCCAGCAGTGACCTCTCCGGGGAGCTGTTTTTT.

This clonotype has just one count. The CDR3 sequence: CASSLTSGSGDEQFF. Here the CDR3 DNA reads TGTGCCAGCAGCTTGACTAGCGGGAGTGGCGATGAGCAGTTCTTC. The rearrangement uses TRBV7-6 and TRBJ2-1; the match to TRBD2 covers 12 bases. Germline CDR1 SGHVS, CDR2 FNYEAQ. This CDR3 is built from 15 residues. V trimming: 3 bases; J trimming: 8 bases; junction bases outside the gene matches: 5.

The CDR3 DNA sequence: TGTGCCAGCACCAGGTCGGCTCGGCAGTTCTTC. Translation: CASTRSARQFF. V and J are TRBV6-1 and TRBJ2-1; D ambiguous. Germline-derived CDR1 and CDR2 are MNHNS and SASEGT. V dropped 7 bases and J dropped 12 bases, with 13 bases sitting between them. CDR3 length equals 11 residues.

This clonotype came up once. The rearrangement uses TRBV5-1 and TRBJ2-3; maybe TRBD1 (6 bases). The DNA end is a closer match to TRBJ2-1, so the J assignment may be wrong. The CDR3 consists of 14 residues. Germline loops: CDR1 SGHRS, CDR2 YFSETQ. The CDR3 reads CASSSTGLTYEQFF. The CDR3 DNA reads TGCGCCAGCAGCTCGACAGGCTTAACCTACGAGCAGTTCTTC.

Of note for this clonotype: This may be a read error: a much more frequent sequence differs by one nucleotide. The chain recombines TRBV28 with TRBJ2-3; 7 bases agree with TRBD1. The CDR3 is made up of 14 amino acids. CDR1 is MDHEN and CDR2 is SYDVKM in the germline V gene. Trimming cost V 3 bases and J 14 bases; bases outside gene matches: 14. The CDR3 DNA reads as TGTGCCAGCAGTTTGGGAGACAGGGCCGAAAAACTGTATTTT. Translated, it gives CASSLGDRAEKLYF. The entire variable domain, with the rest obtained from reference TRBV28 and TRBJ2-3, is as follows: DVKVTQSSRYLVKRTGEKVFLECVQDMDHENMFWYRQDPGLGLRLIYFSYDVKMKEKGDIPEGYSVSREKKERFSLILESASTNQTSMYLCASSLGDRAEKLYFGPGTRLTVL.

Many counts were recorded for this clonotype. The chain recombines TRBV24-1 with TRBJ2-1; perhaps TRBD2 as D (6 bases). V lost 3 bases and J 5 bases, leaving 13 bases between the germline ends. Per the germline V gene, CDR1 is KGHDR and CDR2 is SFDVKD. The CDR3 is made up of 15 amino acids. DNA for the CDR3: TGTGCCACCAGTGATGCCCAAGCGGGTGACAATGAGCAGTTCTTC. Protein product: CATSDAQAGDNEQFF.